This T cell receptor (beta chain) was observed in a study of cytomegalovirus exposure and HLA in healthy donors. Study observations and caveats: It was likely that a cluster of highly shared sequence variants was a sequencing artifact. A list of roughly 160 TCR beta chains associated with cytomegalovirus was given. Reportedly, cytomegalovirus status was diagnosed with high sensitivity and specificity.

About this clone itself: What it recognizes is unknown.

PCR was performed using 60 Vbeta and 13 Jbeta primers. Here immunoSEQ multiplex PCR was the method, and the copy in TCRdb shows in-frame clones only, minus some. The top ten clones hold under 2.5% of a sample with about 160,000 clones, roughly 77% of them seen once. The CDR3 is 16 residues long. The V end was cut by 6 bases, the J end by 6 bases, with 21 bases between. The V gene's germline CDR1 is SGHRS and CDR2 YFSETQ. The chain recombines TRBV5-1 with TRBJ2-2, with a tentative D call TRBD2 (7 bases). The TCR was taken from a middle-aged man in good health and CMV-seropositive. The source material was PBMCs. The CDR3 protein is CASKGGGAGYAGELFF. In nucleotides, the CDR3 is TGCGCCAGCAAAGGAGGGGGGGCCGGTTATGCCGGGGAGCTGTTTTTT.